This T cell receptor (beta chain) originates from a study of persistence of HIV-infected CD4 T cells. Cells were stimulated with overlapping HIV-1 Gag 15-mer peptides. Sorting of responding CD4+ T cells relied on upregulated CD40 ligand together with CD69. A roughly 20-hour stimulation of CD8-depleted PBMCs used anti-CD28/CD49d costimulation, CD40-blocking antibody and enfuvirtide. Sequencing used immunoSEQ version 4 in survey mode. TCRdb's copy holds only in-frame clones and misses some; the assay was immunoSEQ multiplex PCR. The sample has around 26,000 clones, around 74% seen once; the top ten hold over 1.5%. A note on this clone: The antigen remains undetermined.

Study observations and caveats: CMV- and Gag-responding cells had lower TCRbeta richness than CD3/CD28-responding cells.

The starting material was CD4+ T cells sorted from PBMCs after approximately 19-hour stimulation, obtained from a patient who received antiretroviral therapy. The clonotype was recovered from an adult man with HIV who was CMV-seropositive.

The CDR3 loop reads CASSLKDSNNSPLHF. The DNA for the CDR3 is TGTGCCAGTAGCCTCAAGGACAGTAATAATTCACCCCTCCACTTT. V gene TRBV19 combines with J gene TRBJ1-6, with D possibly TRBD1 on 6 matching bases. Trimming removed 6 bases at V and 5 bases at J, with 14 bases between. The CDR3 loop spans 15 amino acids. Germline CDR1 is LNHDA and CDR2 is SQIVND (reference sequence).